This paragraph covers one TCR beta chain sequence. No antigen is known for it. The sample originates from a study of cytomegalovirus exposure and HLA in healthy donors. Notes on the study in general: About 87% or about 30% of the time was how often most TCR beta V segments were productive, according to an earlier analysis. A link between a missense DCLRE1C variant and TCR beta V- and J-gene trimming emerged from a later analysis.

V was cut by 6 bases and J by 6 bases, with 8 bases left in between. Germline CDR1 is LNHDA and CDR2 is SQIVND (reference sequence). The CDR3 sequence is 12 residues long. 60 Vbeta and 13 Jbeta primers were used in PCR. TCRdb's table, derived via immunoSEQ multiplex PCR, lists solely in-frame clones and lacks some. The sample consists of 200,000 or so clones, roughly 84% of them appearing once. The chain links TRBV19 to TRBJ1-4; D is undetermined. Sequenced: PBMCs. The sequence was collected from a human donor in good health. The CDR3, as DNA: TGTGCCAGTAGAATGCAGGATGAAAAACTGTTTTTT. It is translated as CASRMQDEKLFF. The full variable domain, its missing parts supplied by reference TRBV19 and TRBJ1-4, is DGGITQSPKYLFRKEGQNVTLSCEQNLNHDAMYWYRQDPGQGLRLIYYSQIVNDFQKGDIAEGYSVSREKKESFPLTVTSAQKNPTAFYLCASRMQDEKLFFGSGTQLSVL.